This T cell receptor beta chain derives from a study of blood T cell repertoires in COVID-19. For the study at large: Acute and convalescent COVID-19 samples came from the United States, Italy and Spain. The cDNA or gDNA used as material had been derived from T cells, B-cell-depleted T cells, or PBMCs.

Using immunoSEQ multiplex PCR, the repertoire was profiled, and TCRdb retains in-frame clones only, with some absent. The table lists tens of thousands of clones, 87% of them singletons, with 5.2% in the top ten. Germline lookup yields CDR1 LNHDA and CDR2 SQIVND (reference sequence). V was clipped by 2 bases and J by 10 bases; unmatched bases: 4. The CDR3 length is 14 residues. The clonotype comes from a man aged 45 to 65 with active COVID-19. Sequenced sample: peripheral blood. This rearrangement joins TRBV19 to TRBJ1-4; 10 nucleotides line up with TRBD1. CDR3 in DNA: TGTGCCAGTAGTATACGGGACAGGGGCGTAAAACTGTTTTTT. It codes for CASSIRDRGVKLFF.